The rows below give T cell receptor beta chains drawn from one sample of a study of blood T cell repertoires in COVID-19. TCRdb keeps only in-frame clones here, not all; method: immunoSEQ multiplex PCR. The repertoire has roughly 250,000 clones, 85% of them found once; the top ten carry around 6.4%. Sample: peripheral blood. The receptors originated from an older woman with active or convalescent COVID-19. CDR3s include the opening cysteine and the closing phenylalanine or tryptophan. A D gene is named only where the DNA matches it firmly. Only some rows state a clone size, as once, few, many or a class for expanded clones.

TGTGCCAGCAGCTTGTGGAGCGGGGGGGTTTCAGATACGCAGTATTTT | CASSLWSGGVSDTQYF | - | TRBV5-8 | TRBD2 | TRBJ2-3
TGTGCCAGTAGTCCTCGGGGGTCCACAGATACGCAGTATTTT | CASSPRGSTDTQYF | - | TRBV19 | - | TRBJ2-3
TGTGCCAGTAGTAGGCAGGGTGGGATCCGTACGAACGAGCAGTACTTC | CASSRQGGIRTNEQYF | - | TRBV19 | - | TRBJ2-7
TGTGCCAGCAGCCAATCTCGGTTGCGGGGGCTTGTAGGGACTGAAGCTTTCTTT | CASSQSRLRGLVGTEAFF | - | TRBV3-1/TRBV3-2 | - | TRBJ1-1
TGTGCCAGCAGTGAAGGGCGGAATTCACCCCTCCACTTT | CASSEGRNSPLHF | few | TRBV6-1 | - | TRBJ1-6
TGTGCCAGTAGACCGGGGACAGGTAATCTCTACGAGCAGTACTTC | CASRPGTGNLYEQYF | - | TRBV19 | TRBD1 | TRBJ2-7
TGTGCCAGCAGCTCGGCCGGGACAGGGCTTTCTAATGAGCAGTTCTTC | CASSSAGTGLSNEQFF | few | TRBV7-3 | TRBD1 | TRBJ2-1
TGTGCCAGCAGCCAAGGCCGGGAATCTGGAAACACCATATATTTT | CASSQGRESGNTIYF | - | TRBV6-5 | - | TRBJ1-3
TGTGCCAGCAGCTGGGGCCAGACCCAGTACTTC | CASSWGQTQYF | once | TRBV12-3/TRBV12-4 | - | TRBJ2-5
TGCGCCAGCAGCTTGGTCCGGGGGGGCCTCACAGATACGCAGTATTTT | CASSLVRGGLTDTQYF | - | TRBV5-1 | TRBD2 | TRBJ2-3
TGTGCCAGCAGCTTGACAAGGCGGGGCAATGAGCAGTTCTTC | CASSLTRRGNEQFF | - | TRBV5-6 | - | TRBJ2-1
TGCGCCAGCAGCCTCTGGACTAGCGGGGAGAGGGGTGAGCAGTTCTTC | CASSLWTSGERGEQFF | - | TRBV5-1 | TRBD2 | TRBJ2-1
TGTGCCAGCGGGAGTGAACTAGCGGGAGGAAATGAGCAGTTCTTC | CASGSELAGGNEQFF | - | TRBV2 | TRBD2 | TRBJ2-1
TGTGCCAGCAACCTCCTCGGACAGGGGGCAACTGAAGCTTTCTTT | CASNLLGQGATEAFF | many | TRBV21-1 | - | TRBJ1-1
TGTGCCAGCAGTTTATTCCAGGGGTCCCAAGAGACCCAGTACTTC | CASSLFQGSQETQYF | - | TRBV28 | - | TRBJ2-5
TGTGCCAGCAGCTTAGGGGCGGGGGGGCGTCCAGATACGCAGTATTTT | CASSLGAGGRPDTQYF | - | TRBV7-2 | TRBD2 | TRBJ2-3
TGTGCCAGCAGCTTAGCAGCGGGGGGTGGTGAGACCCAGTACTTC | CASSLAAGGGETQYF | - | TRBV7-9 | TRBD2 | TRBJ2-5
TGTGCCAGCAGCTTAGAAGAGAACAGAGCTAATGAAAAACTGTTTTTT | CASSLEENRANEKLFF | - | TRBV7-2 | - | TRBJ1-4
TGTGCCAGCAGCCAGGCAGGTACAGATACGCAGTATTTT | CASSQAGTDTQYF | - | TRBV3-1/TRBV3-2 | - | TRBJ2-3
TGTGCCAGCAGCCCCCCCGACAAACAAGAGACCCAGTACTTC | CASSPPDKQETQYF | once | TRBV28 | - | TRBJ2-5
TGTGCCAGTAGTAGGTTGGACAGAACCTACAATGAGCAGTTCTTC | CASSRLDRTYNEQFF | - | TRBV19 | - | TRBJ2-1
TGTGCCAGCAGCCCTCTGACAGGGATGGAAGAGACCCAGTACTTC | CASSPLTGMEETQYF | - | TRBV5-6 | TRBD1 | TRBJ2-5
TGTGCCAGCAGACCCGGGACAGGGGCCTTAGATACGCAGTATTTT | CASRPGTGALDTQYF | - | TRBV28 | TRBD1 | TRBJ2-3
TGTGCCAGCAGCCCGCGGACTAGCGGGGAAGATACGCAGTATTTT | CASSPRTSGEDTQYF | - | TRBV7-2 | TRBD2 | TRBJ2-3
TGCGCCAGCAGCCTAGCGGGGGGGCCGTCAGATACGCAGTATTTT | CASSLAGGPSDTQYF | - | TRBV5-1 | TRBD2 | TRBJ2-3
TGTGCCAGCAGCTTCCGCTCCTACAATGAGCAGTTCTTC | CASSFRSYNEQFF | once | TRBV7-8 | - | TRBJ2-1
TGTGCCAGCAGCTCGGTCCCCGACAGAGACTGGAATTCACCCCTCCACTTT | CASSSVPDRDWNSPLHF | - | TRBV5-6 | - | TRBJ1-6
TGTGCCAGTAGTATATTGCAGGGAAAGACCCAGTACTTC | CASSILQGKTQYF | - | TRBV19 | - | TRBJ2-5
TGTGCCAGCAGCTTTAACGCCGGTAATTCACCCCTCCACTTT | CASSFNAGNSPLHF | few | TRBV5-6 | - | TRBJ1-6
TGTGCCAGCTGGGGCACGGACAATGAGCAGTTCTTC | CASWGTDNEQFF | - | TRBV18 | - | TRBJ2-1
TGTGCCAGCAGCTTGGGACTAGCGGGAGTGGGAAATGAGCAGTTCTTC | CASSLGLAGVGNEQFF | - | TRBV5-4 | TRBD2 | TRBJ2-1
TGTGCCACCACCCTAGGACAGAACTACAATGAGCAGTTCTTC | CATTLGQNYNEQFF | - | TRBV6-5 | - | TRBJ2-1
TGTGCCAGCACCTCGATCGGACAGGAGAATTCACCCCTCCACTTT | CASTSIGQENSPLHF | - | TRBV6-8 | TRBD1 | TRBJ1-6
TGCGCCAGCAGCCAAGCAACTAGCGGGAGACTCCCAAGGGAGCTGTTTTTT | CASSQATSGRLPRELFF | few | TRBV4-1 | TRBD2 | TRBJ2-2
TGTGCCAGCAGTCAGGGGAATAGCAATCAGCCCCAGCATTTT | CASSQGNSNQPQHF | - | TRBV2 | - | TRBJ1-5
TGCAGCGTTGTACTTGGACAGGGGGCCGGCTACACCTTC | CSVVLGQGAGYTF | - | TRBV29-1 | TRBD1 | TRBJ1-2
TGTGCCAGCAGTGAACAAGGAGGGGCGGTAGAATCACCCCTCCACTTT | CASSEQGGAVESPLHF | - | TRBV6-1 | - | TRBJ1-6
TGTGCCAGCAGCACATCTGGAAACACCATATATTTT | CASSTSGNTIYF | - | TRBV11-2 | - | TRBJ1-3
TGTGCCACCAGCAGAGATGGGGTGGAGGGGCCCACAGATACGCAGTATTTT | CATSRDGVEGPTDTQYF | - | TRBV15 | - | TRBJ2-3
TGTGCCAGCAGCTTAGGAGTCCTCCCGGGAGGGGCCAACGTCCTGACTTTC | CASSLGVLPGGANVLTF | - | TRBV7-2 | - | TRBJ2-6
TGTGCCAGCAGCCCGGGACTTCAAACCGGGGAGCTGTTTTTT | CASSPGLQTGELFF | few | TRBV7-3 | - | TRBJ2-2
TGTGCCAGCAGCTTAGGACTAGGAAGGACCGGGGAGCTGTTTTTT | CASSLGLGRTGELFF | few | TRBV13 | - | TRBJ2-2
TGCGCCAGCAGCTTGGTCGCGACAGGAGGATACAATGAGCAGTTCTTC | CASSLVATGGYNEQFF | - | TRBV5-1 | - | TRBJ2-1
TGTGCCAGTAGTATCTCCCGGGACATGAACACCGGGGAGCTGTTTTTT | CASSISRDMNTGELFF | - | TRBV19 | - | TRBJ2-2
TGTGCCAGCAGCTCCCCCCGGCTAGCGGGGAGCCCCTCTGGGGCCAACGTCCTGACTTTC | CASSSPRLAGSPSGANVLTF | - | TRBV11-3 | TRBD2 | TRBJ2-6
TGCGCCAGCAGAATCCTAGCGGGTTCCTACAATGAGCAGTTCTTC | CASRILAGSYNEQFF | - | TRBV10-2 | TRBD2 | TRBJ2-1
TGTGCCACCAGTGATTTGCCCCGGGATGGCTACACCTTC | CATSDLPRDGYTF | - | TRBV24-1 | - | TRBJ1-2
TGTGCCAGCAGTAGACAGGGGGGCACTAATGAAAAACTGTTTTTT | CASSRQGGTNEKLFF | - | TRBV6-5 | TRBD1 | TRBJ1-4
TGTGCCAGTCGGTCCCCAGGCAACAAACCAAGTGAGCAGTTCTTC | CASRSPGNKPSEQFF | - | TRBV19 | - | TRBJ2-1
TGCAGCGCCGGGACAGGGGGCTTGACTGAAGCTTTCTTT | CSAGTGGLTEAFF | - | TRBV29-1 | TRBD1 | TRBJ1-1
TGTGCCAGCAGCTTAGAGGGCCGACGGAACACTGAAGCTTTCTTT | CASSLEGRRNTEAFF | - | TRBV11-3 | - | TRBJ1-1
TGCGCCAGCAGCCGCTTGGGAGCCGGGACTAGCGGATGGAATGAGCAGTTCTTC | CASSRLGAGTSGWNEQFF | few | TRBV5-1 | TRBD2 | TRBJ2-1
TGTGCCAGCAGCTTAGGCATAAGCACAGATACGCAGTATTTT | CASSLGISTDTQYF | - | TRBV7-3 | - | TRBJ2-3
TGCAGCGTTACCGACAGCTACTACAATGAGCAGTTCTTC | CSVTDSYYNEQFF | few | TRBV29-1 | - | TRBJ2-1
TGTGCCAGAAGCCATAGCGGGGGGGCCCAAGAGACCCAGTACTTC | CARSHSGGAQETQYF | - | TRBV5-3 | TRBD2 | TRBJ2-5
TGTGCCAGCAGTGGGAAAGCGGGAGGTTTAGATGAGCAGTTCTTC | CASSGKAGGLDEQFF | - | TRBV2 | TRBD2 | TRBJ2-1
TGTGCCAGCAGCCACGGGGGGAGGTACACTGAAGCTTTCTTT | CASSHGGRYTEAFF | - | TRBV3-1/TRBV3-2 | - | TRBJ1-1
TGCGCCAGCAATACTAGGACAGGGTACAATGAGCAGTTCTTC | CASNTRTGYNEQFF | - | TRBV10-2 | TRBD1 | TRBJ2-1
TGTGCTAGTGGTTTGAACGGTCTCACTGAAGCTTTCTTT | CASGLNGLTEAFF | - | TRBV12-5 | - | TRBJ1-1
TGCGCCAGCAGCTCTACCACTTTTCAAGAGACCCAGTACTTC | CASSSTTFQETQYF | - | TRBV5-1 | - | TRBJ2-5